This T cell receptor beta chain was obtained from a study of spatial heterogeneity in lung cancer. Study context: The library had UMIs, and each TCR and UMI pair averaged more than ten raw reads.

Individual TCR cDNA molecules each bore their own unique molecular identifier. TCRdb fed the 5' RACE reads into MiXCR, producing one record per CDR3 protein. The repertoire holds about 5,100 distinct CDR3 sequences, with around 26% as singletons. Time point in this sample: sample taken at primary tumor resection. Tumor, nontumor lung or frozen PBMC supplied whole RNA, sequenced without sorting. The CDR3 covers 14 residues. V was shortened by 2 bases and J by 0 bases, with 9 bases between the two germline ends. Germline V lookup: CDR1 GTSNPN, CDR2 SVGIG (reference sequence). This sequence joins TRBV30 and TRBJ2-3; no reliable D call. This sample comprised PBMCs, obtained at surgery. This clonotype was sampled from a male donor with early-stage non-small cell lung cancer. CDR3 sequence: CAWSPLGSTDTQYF. CDR3 in DNA: TGTGCCTGGAGTCCCCTTGGGAGCACAGATACGCAGTATTTT.